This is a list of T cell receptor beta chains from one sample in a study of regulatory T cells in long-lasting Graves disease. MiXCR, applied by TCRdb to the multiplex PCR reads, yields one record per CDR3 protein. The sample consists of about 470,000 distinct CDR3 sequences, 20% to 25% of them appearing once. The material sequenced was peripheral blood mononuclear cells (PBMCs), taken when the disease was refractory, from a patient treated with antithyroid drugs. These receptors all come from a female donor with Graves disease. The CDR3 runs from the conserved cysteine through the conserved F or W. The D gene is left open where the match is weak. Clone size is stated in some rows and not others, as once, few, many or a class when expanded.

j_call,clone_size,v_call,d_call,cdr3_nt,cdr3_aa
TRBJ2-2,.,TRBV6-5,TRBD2,TGTGCCAGCAGTTACCGCGGGACTAGCTCGCCCGGGGAGCTGTTTTTT,CASSYRGTSSPGELFF
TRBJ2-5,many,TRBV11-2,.,TGTGCCAGCAGCTTAACGTCAGGGGAGACCCAGTACTTC,CASSLTSGETQYF
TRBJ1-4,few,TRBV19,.,TGTGCCAGTAGTACCCTCGGGATTAATGAAAAACTGTTTTTT,CASSTLGINEKLFF
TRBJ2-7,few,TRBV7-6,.,TGTGCCAGCAGCTCCCATCTAGGGGCCCGCTCCTACGAGCAGTACTTC,CASSSHLGARSYEQYF
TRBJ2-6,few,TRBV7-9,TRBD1,TGTGCCAGCAGACGACAGGGAACTGGGGCCAACGTCCTGACTTTC,CASRRQGTGANVLTF
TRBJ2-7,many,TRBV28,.,TGTGCCAGCAGTCTCCAAGGGGTTACCTACGAGCAGTACTTC,CASSLQGVTYEQYF
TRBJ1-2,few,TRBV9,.,TGTGCCAGCTCCCCATCGGGGCCTATCTATGGCTACACCTTC,CASSPSGPIYGYTF
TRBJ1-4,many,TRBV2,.,TGTGCCAGCAGGGGTACGGTCTTGGGTGAAAAACTGTTTTTT,CASRGTVLGEKLFF
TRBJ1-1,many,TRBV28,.,TGTGCCAGCAGGATTCAGGGCACTGAAGCTTTCTTT,CASRIQGTEAFF
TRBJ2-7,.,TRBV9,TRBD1,TGTGCCAGCAGCGTAGAGGGGACAGGGAGTCACGAGCAGTACTTC,CASSVEGTGSHEQYF
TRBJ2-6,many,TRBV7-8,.,TGTGCCAGCAGCCCCCGGAGAGTGGGGATGGGGGCCAACGTCCTGACTTTC,CASSPRRVGMGANVLTF
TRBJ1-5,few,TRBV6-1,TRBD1,TGTGCCAGCAGGTCATCCTCCGGGACAGGGAGCAATCAGCCCCAGCATTTT,CASRSSSGTGSNQPQHF
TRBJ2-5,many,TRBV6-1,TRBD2,TGTGCCAGCACCCGGACTAGCCTAGAGACCCAGTACTTC,CASTRTSLETQYF
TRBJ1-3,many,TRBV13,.,TGTGCCAGCAGCTTACGGGACACTGGAAACACCATATATTTT,CASSLRDTGNTIYF
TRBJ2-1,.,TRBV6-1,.,TGTGCCAGCAGTGCCGGGATCATCCAGATTGAGCAGTTCTTC,CASSAGIIQIEQFF
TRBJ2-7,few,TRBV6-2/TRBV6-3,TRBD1,TGTGCCAGCAGTTACGGGGACAGGGAGACCTACGAGCAGTACTTC,CASSYGDRETYEQYF
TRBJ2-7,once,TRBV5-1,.,TGCGCCAGCAGCTTGCGCAGGGCCGTTCCGTGGGAGCAGTACTTC,CASSLRRAVPWEQYF
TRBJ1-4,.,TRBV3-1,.,TGTGCCAGCAGCCCCCACCAGACAGGATTCCCCCCTTACAATGAAAAACTGTTTTTT,CASSPHQTGFPPYNEKLFF
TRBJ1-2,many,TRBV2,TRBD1,TGTGCCAGCAGTGAGGGGTTCGGGACAGAGAACTATGGCTACACCTTC,CASSEGFGTENYGYTF
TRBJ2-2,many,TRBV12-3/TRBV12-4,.,TGTGCCAGCAGCTGGAATGTGTGGGGAAACACCGGGGAGCTGTTTTTT,CASSWNVWGNTGELFF
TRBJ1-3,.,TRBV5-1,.,TGCGCCAGCAGCTTGTTAGCCAGCGATCCTTCTGGAAACACCATATATTTT,CASSLLASDPSGNTIYF
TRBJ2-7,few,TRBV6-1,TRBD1,TGTGCCAGCAGTCCCAGGGGACAGATAATATACGAGCAGTACTTC,CASSPRGQIIYEQYF
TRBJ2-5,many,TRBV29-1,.,TGCAGCGTCCAAGAGGGGACAGAGACCCAGTACTTC,CSVQEGTETQYF